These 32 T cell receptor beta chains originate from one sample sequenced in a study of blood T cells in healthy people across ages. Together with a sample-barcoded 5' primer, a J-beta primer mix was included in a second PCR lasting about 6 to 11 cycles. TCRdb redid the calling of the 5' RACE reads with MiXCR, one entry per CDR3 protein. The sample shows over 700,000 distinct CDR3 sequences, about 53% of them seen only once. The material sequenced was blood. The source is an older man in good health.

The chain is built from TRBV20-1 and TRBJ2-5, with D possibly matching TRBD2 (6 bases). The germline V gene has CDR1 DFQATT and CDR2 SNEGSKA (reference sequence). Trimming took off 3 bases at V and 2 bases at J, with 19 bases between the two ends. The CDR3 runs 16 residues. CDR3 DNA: TGCAGTGCTAGGAAGGGACTTCCCGCGGTTCAAGAGACCCAGTACTTC. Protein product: CSARKGLPAVQETQYF.

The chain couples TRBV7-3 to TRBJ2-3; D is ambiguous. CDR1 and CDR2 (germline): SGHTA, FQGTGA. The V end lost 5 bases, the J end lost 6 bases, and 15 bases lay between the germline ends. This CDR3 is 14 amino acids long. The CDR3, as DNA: TGTGCCAGCAGCCCTATCGGCCCCGGCGATACGCAGTATTTT. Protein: CASSPIGPGDTQYF.

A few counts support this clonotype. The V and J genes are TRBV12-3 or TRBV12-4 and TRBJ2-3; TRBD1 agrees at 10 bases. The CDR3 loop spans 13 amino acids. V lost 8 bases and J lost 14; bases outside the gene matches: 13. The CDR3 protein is CASDDRGRRYAYF. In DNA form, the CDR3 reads TGTGCCAGCGACGACAGGGGGCGAAGATACGCGTATTTT.

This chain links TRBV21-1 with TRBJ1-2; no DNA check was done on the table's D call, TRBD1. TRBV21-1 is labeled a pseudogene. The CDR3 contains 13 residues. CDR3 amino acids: CASSSGTGHGYTF. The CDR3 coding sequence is TGTGCCAGCAGCTCCGGGACAGGTCATGGCTACACCTTC.

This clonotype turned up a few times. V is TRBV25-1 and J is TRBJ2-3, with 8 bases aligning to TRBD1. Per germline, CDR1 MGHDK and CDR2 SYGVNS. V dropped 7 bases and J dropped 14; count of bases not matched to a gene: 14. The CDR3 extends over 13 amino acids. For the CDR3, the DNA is TGTGCCAGCAACTCACAGGGGGACAGATACGCGTATTTT. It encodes CASNSQGDRYAYF.

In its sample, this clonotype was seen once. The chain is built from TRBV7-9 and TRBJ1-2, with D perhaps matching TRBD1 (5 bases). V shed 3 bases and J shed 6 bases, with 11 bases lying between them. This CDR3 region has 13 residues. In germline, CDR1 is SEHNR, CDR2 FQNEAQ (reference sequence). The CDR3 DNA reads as TGTGCCAGCAGCTTGGAGGGGAACAATGGCTACACCTTC. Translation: CASSLEGNNGYTF.

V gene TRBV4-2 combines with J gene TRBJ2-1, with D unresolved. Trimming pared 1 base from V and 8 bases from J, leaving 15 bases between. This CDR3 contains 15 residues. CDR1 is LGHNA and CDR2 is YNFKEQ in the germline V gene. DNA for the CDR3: TGTGCCAGCAGCCAAGTCGGATCGGGCGCCGATGAGCAGTTCTTC. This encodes CASSQVGSGADEQFF.

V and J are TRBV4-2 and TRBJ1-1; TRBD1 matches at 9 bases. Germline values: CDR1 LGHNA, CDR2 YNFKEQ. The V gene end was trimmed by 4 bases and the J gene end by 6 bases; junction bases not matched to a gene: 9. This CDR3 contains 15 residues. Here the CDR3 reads CASSLRDRVEAEAFF. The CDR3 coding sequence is TGTGCCAGCAGCCTTCGGGACAGGGTAGAAGCTGAAGCTTTCTTT.

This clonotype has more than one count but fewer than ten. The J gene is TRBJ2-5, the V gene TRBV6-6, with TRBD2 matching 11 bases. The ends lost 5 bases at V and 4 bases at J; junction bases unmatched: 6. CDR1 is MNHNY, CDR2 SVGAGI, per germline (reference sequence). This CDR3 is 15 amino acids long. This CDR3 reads CASSPTGLAGETQYF. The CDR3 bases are TGTGCCAGCAGTCCCACAGGACTAGCGGGAGAGACCCAGTACTTC.

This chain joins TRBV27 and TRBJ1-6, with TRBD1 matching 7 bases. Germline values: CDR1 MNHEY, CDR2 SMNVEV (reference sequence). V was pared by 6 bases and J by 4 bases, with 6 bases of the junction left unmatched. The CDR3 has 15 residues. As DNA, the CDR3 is TGTGCCAGCAGGGACAGGCAGGAGTATAATTCACCCCTCCACTTT. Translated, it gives CASRDRQEYNSPLHF.

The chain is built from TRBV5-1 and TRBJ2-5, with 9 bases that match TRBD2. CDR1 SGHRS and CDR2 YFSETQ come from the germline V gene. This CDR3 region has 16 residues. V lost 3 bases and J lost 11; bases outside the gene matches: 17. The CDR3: CASSSGTSSFTNEQYF. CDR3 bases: TGCGCCAGCAGCTCGGGGACTAGCAGTTTCACGAATGAGCAGTACTTC.

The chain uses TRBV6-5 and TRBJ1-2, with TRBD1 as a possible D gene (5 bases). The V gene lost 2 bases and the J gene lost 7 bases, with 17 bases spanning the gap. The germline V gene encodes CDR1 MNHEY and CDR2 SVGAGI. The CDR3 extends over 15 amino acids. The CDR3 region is CASSYDSGSNSGYTF. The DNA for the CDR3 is TGTGCCAGCAGTTACGATTCAGGGTCAAATTCTGGCTACACCTTC.

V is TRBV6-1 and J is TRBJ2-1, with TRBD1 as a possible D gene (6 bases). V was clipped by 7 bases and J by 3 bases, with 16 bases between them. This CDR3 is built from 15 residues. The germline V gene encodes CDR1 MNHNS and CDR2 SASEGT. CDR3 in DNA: TGTGCCAGCATCAGGGGAGAGGCTGGCTACAATGAGCAGTTCTTC. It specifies CASIRGEAGYNEQFF.

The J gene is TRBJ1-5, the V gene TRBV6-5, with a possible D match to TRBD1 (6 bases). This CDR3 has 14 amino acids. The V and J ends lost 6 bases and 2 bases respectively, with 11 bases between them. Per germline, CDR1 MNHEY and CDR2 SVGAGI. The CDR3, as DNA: TGTGCCAGCAGGAGGGACAAGCGCAATCAGCCCCAGCATTTT. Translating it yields CASRRDKRNQPQHF.

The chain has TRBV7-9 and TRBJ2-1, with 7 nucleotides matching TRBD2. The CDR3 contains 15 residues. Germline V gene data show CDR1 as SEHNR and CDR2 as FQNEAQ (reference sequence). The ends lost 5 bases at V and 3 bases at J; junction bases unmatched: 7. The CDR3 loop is CASSGIERDYNEQFF. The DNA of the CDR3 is TGTGCCAGCAGCGGAATAGAGCGGGACTACAATGAGCAGTTCTTC. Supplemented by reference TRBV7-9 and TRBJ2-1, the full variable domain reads DTGVSQNPRHKITKRGQNVTFRCDPISEHNRLYWYRQTLGQGPEFLTYFQNEAQLEKSRLLSDRFSAERPKGSFSTLEIQRTEQGDSAMYLCASSGIERDYNEQFFGPGTRLTVL.

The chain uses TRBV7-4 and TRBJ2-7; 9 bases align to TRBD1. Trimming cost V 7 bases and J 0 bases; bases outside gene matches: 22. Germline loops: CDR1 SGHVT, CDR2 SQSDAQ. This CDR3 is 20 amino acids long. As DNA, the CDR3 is TGTGCCAGCAACTTGAGCTTAAGTCGGACAGGGGTCCACAGCTCCTACGAGCAGTACTTC. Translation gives CASNLSLSRTGVHSSYEQYF.

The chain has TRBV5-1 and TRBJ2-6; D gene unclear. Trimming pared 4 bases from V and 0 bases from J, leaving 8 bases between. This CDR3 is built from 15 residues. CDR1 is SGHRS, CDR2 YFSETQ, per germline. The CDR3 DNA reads TGCGCCAGCAGCGTGTCGGACTCTGGGGCCAACGTCCTGACTTTC. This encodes CASSVSDSGANVLTF.

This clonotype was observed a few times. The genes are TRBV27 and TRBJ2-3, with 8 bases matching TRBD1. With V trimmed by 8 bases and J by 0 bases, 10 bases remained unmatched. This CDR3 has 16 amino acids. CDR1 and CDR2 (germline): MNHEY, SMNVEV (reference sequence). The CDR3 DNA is TGTGCCAGCTCTGACAGGGGTCCTCCTAGCACAGATACGCAGTATTTT. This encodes CASSDRGPPSTDTQYF.

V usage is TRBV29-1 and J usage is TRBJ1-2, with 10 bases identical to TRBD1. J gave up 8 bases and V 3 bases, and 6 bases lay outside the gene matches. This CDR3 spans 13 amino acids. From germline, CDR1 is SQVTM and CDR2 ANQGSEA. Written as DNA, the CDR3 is TGCAGCGTTGAGGTGGGACAGGGGTACGGCTACACCTTC. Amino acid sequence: CSVEVGQGYGYTF.

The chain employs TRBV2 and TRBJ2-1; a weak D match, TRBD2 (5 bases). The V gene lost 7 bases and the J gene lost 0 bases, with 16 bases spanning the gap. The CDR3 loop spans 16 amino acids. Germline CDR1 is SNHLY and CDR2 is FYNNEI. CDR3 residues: CASTQSSGSSYNEQFF. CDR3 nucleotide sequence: TGTGCCAGCACCCAGTCCAGCGGCAGCTCCTACAATGAGCAGTTCTTC.

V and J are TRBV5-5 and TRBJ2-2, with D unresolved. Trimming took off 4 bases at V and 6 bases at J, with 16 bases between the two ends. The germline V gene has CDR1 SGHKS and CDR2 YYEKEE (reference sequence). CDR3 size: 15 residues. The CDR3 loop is CASSPQDPRAGELFF. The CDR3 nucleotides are TGTGCCAGCAGCCCACAAGACCCGAGAGCCGGGGAGCTGTTTTTT.

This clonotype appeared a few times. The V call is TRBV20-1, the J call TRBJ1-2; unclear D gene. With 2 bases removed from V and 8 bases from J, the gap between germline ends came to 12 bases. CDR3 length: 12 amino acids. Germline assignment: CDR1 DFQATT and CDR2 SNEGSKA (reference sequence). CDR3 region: CSARYGPVGYTF. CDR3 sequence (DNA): TGCAGTGCTAGATACGGGCCAGTCGGCTACACCTTC.

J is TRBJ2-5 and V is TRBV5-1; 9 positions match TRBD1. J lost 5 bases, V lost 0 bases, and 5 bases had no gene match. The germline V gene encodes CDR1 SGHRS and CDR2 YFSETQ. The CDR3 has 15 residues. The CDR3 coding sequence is TGCGCCAGCAGCTTGGTGACAGGGGGAGATGAGACCCAGTACTTC. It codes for CASSLVTGGDETQYF.

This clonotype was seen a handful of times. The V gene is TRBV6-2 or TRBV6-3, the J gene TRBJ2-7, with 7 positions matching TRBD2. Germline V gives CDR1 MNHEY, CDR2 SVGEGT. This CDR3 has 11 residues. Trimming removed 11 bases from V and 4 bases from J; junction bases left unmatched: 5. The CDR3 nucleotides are TGTGCCGGCGGGAGCGGGTACGAGCAGTACTTC. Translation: CAGGSGYEQYF.

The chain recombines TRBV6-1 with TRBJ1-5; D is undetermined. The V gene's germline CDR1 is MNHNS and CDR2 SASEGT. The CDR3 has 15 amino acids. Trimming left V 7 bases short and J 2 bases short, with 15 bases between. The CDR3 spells CASNKGNFGNQPQHF. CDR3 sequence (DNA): TGTGCCAGCAATAAGGGCAACTTCGGCAATCAGCCCCAGCATTTT.

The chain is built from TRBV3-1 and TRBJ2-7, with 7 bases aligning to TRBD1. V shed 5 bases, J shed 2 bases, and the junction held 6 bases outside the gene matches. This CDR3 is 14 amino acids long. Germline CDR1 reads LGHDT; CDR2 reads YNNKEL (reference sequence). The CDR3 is CASSFYRGAYEQYF. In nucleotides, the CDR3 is TGTGCCAGCAGCTTCTACAGGGGAGCCTACGAGCAGTACTTC.

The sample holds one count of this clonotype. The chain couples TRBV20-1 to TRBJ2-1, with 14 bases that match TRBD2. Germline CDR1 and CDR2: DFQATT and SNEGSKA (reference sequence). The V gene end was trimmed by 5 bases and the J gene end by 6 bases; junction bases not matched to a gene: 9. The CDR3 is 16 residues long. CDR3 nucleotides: TGCAGTGCTGGAAGACTAGCGGGAGGGTCAAGCAATGAGCAGTTCTTC. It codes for CSAGRLAGGSSNEQFF.

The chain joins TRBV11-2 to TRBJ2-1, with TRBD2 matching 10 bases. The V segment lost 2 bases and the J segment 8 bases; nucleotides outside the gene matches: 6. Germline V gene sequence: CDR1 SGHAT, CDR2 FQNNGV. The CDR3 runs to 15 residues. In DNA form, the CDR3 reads TGTGCCAGCAGCTTAAGCGGGAGGGCCGCGGATGAGCAGTTCTTC. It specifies CASSLSGRAADEQFF.

In nucleotides, the CDR3 is TGTGCCAGCAGTTTAAGCCAGGGTGGAATTGTATCCTACGAGCAGTACTTC. Amino acids: CASSLSQGGIVSYEQYF. This chain joins TRBV27 and TRBJ2-7; TRBD1 might be the D (5 bases). Germline V gene lookup returns CDR1 MNHEY and CDR2 SMNVEV (reference sequence). V dropped 2 bases and J dropped 1 base, with 18 bases sitting between them. This CDR3 spans 17 amino acids.

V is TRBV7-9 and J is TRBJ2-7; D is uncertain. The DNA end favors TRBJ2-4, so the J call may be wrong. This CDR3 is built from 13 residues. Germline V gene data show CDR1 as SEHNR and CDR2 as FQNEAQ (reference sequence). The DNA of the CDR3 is TGTGCCAGCAGCTTAGCGGGATTGGACATTCAGTACTTC. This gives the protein CASSLAGLDIQYF.

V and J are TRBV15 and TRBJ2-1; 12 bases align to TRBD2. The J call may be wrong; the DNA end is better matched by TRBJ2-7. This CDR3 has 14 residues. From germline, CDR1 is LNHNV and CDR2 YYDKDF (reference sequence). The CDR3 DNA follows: TGTGCCACCATCCAGACTAGCGGGAGACATGAGCAGTACTTC. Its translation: CATIQTSGRHEQYF.

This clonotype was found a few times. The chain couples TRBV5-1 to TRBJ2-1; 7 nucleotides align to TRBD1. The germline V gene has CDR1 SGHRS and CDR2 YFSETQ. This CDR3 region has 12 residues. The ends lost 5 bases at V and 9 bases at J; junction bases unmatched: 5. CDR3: CASSTGEGEQFF. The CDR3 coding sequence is TGCGCCAGCAGTACAGGGGAAGGTGAGCAGTTCTTC. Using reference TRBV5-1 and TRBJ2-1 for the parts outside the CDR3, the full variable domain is KAGVTQTPRYLIKTRGQQVTLSCSPISGHRSVSWYQQTPGQGLQFLFEYFSETQRNKGNFPGRFSGRQFSNSRSEMNVSTLELGDSALYLCASSTGEGEQFFGPGTRLTVL.